Below are 30 T cell receptor beta chains sequenced from a single sample in a study of CD8 T cells in ankylosing spondylitis. TCRdb recomputed calls from the 5' RACE reads with MiXCR, one row per CDR3 protein. The sample has about 390,000 distinct CDR3 sequences, 20% to 25% seen once. Study conclusions and caveats: About 8 highly homologous variants made up a TCR beta motif that seemed to typify ankylosing spondylitis blood.

No antigen is known for these receptors. The sample was blood, either unsorted or a sorted T cell fraction (not recorded which). These receptors were taken from a male donor with ankylosing spondylitis.

The chain joins TRBV18 to TRBJ2-3; no firm D call. The CDR3 is 13 residues long. Germline values: CDR1 KGHSH, CDR2 LQKENI. Trimming took 1 base from V and 5 from J, leaving 7 bases between them. The CDR3, as DNA: TGTGCCAGCTCACCACACCCGGAAGATACGCAGTATTTT. Its protein product is CASSPHPEDTQYF.

Only a few counts were recorded for this clonotype. The V call is TRBV24-1, the J call TRBJ2-1, with 7 nucleotides matching TRBD1. The V and J ends lost 4 bases and 0 bases, in that order; junction bases with no gene match: 5. The germline gives CDR1 KGHDR, CDR2 SFDVKD. The CDR3 length is 16 residues. CDR3 sequence: CATSDSQGSSYNEQFF. CDR3 bases: TGTGCCACCAGTGACTCACAGGGGAGCTCCTACAATGAGCAGTTCTTC.

The chain carries TRBV7-2 and TRBJ2-7, with D possibly TRBD1 on 5 matching bases. CDR1 is SGHTA, CDR2 FQGNSA, per germline. V dropped 0 bases and J dropped 7 bases, with 13 bases sitting between them. The CDR3 loop spans 14 amino acids. CDR3 sequence reads: CASSLALQGYEQYF. The CDR3 bases are TGTGCCAGCAGCTTAGCCCTGCAGGGCTATGAGCAGTACTTC.

The V and J genes are TRBV20-1 and TRBJ2-1, with TRBD1 identical over 7 bases. The germline gives CDR1 DFQATT, CDR2 SNEGSKA (reference sequence). V was pared by 5 bases and J by 0 bases, with 4 bases of the junction left unmatched. The CDR3 has 14 amino acids. This CDR3 reads CSAWGQSSYNEQFF. In DNA form, the CDR3 reads TGCAGTGCTTGGGGACAGAGCTCCTACAATGAGCAGTTCTTC.

V and J are TRBV9 and TRBJ1-1; D might be TRBD1 (6 bases). V was trimmed by 2 bases and J by 2 bases, leaving 10 bases between them. The CDR3 consists of 14 residues. CDR1 is SGDLS and CDR2 is YYNGEE in the germline V gene. The CDR3 here is CASSVGGRNTEAFF. The CDR3 bases are TGTGCCAGCAGCGTGGGGGGGCGAAACACTGAAGCTTTCTTT.

This chain uses TRBV29-1 with TRBJ2-5; TRBD2 is a possible D gene (7 bases). The V gene lost 3 bases and the J gene lost 5 bases, with 22 bases spanning the gap. Germline CDR1 reads SQVTM; CDR2 reads ANQGSEA. This CDR3 comprises 16 residues. CDR3 loop: CSVDPGGLKLGETQYF. The CDR3, as DNA: TGCAGCGTTGACCCGGGGGGCTTAAAGTTGGGGGAGACCCAGTACTTC.

This chain links TRBV3-1 with TRBJ2-7; 7 bases are shared with TRBD2. Germline V gene data show CDR1 as LGHDT and CDR2 as YNNKEL (reference sequence). The CDR3 runs to 14 residues. With V trimmed by 3 bases and J by 3 bases, 5 bases remained unmatched. This CDR3 reads CASSQQLASYEQYF. In DNA, the CDR3 is TGTGCCAGCAGCCAGCAACTAGCGAGCTACGAGCAGTACTTC.

This clonotype occurred once. The chain combines TRBV9 with TRBJ1-6; no clear D gene. There are 13 residues in the CDR3. Germline V lookup: CDR1 SGDLS, CDR2 YYNGEE. V dropped 4 bases and J dropped 10 bases, with 12 bases sitting between them. CDR3: CASSPGKNSPLHF. The CDR3 DNA reads as TGTGCCAGCAGCCCCGGAAAGAACTCACCCCTCCACTTT.

This sequence joins TRBV6-5 and TRBJ2-1; no clear D gene. Germline V CDR1 and CDR2: MNHEY, SVGAGI. V was pared by 2 bases and J by 5 bases, with 10 bases between. The CDR3 sequence is 14 residues long. CDR3 bases: TGTGCCAGCAGTTACACCTACTCGGACAATGAGCAGTTCTTC. Amino acids: CASSYTYSDNEQFF.

V gene TRBV28 combines with J gene TRBJ2-7; D is ambiguous. This CDR3 has 12 amino acids. CDR1 is MDHEN and CDR2 is SYDVKM in the germline V gene. Trimming shortened V by 7 bases and J by 8 bases, and 15 bases separated the two germline ends. DNA of the CDR3: TGTGCCAGCAACGGGCCCCACATTAAGCAGTACTTC. Protein: CASNGPHIKQYF. Together with reference TRBV28 and TRBJ2-7, the CDR3 gives the full variable domain: DVKVTQSSRYLVKRTGEKVFLECVQDMDHENMFWYRQDPGLGLRLIYFSYDVKMKEKGDIPEGYSVSREKKERFSLILESASTNQTSMYLCASNGPHIKQYFGPGTRLTVT.

The CDR3 coding sequence is TGCGCCAGCAGCCAAAACAGGGTGTTTTCTGGAAACACCATATATTTT. It specifies CASSQNRVFSGNTIYF. The chain recombines TRBV4-3 with TRBJ1-3, with D perhaps matching TRBD1 (6 bases). V was clipped by 2 bases and J by 1 base, with 12 bases between them. Per the germline V gene, CDR1 is LGHNA and CDR2 is YSLEER. This CDR3 is built from 16 residues.

The rearrangement links TRBV20-1 to TRBJ2-7; possibly TRBD1 or TRBD2 for D (5 bases each). The CDR3 loop spans 14 amino acids. Trimming shortened V by 3 bases and J by 1 base, and 13 bases separated the two germline ends. Germline V gene lookup returns CDR1 DFQATT and CDR2 SNEGSKA (reference sequence). CDR3: CSARGPVVSYEQYF. CDR3 DNA sequence: TGCAGTGCTAGGGGACCGGTAGTTTCCTACGAGCAGTACTTC.

The rearrangement links TRBV27 to TRBJ2-7; 9 bases are shared with TRBD2. CDR1 and CDR2 (germline): MNHEY, SMNVEV (reference sequence). CDR3 size: 15 residues. After removal of 4 bases from V and 3 bases from J, the junction contained 7 bases not matched to a gene. The CDR3 DNA is TGTGCCAGCAGTTCCCCGGCTAGCGGGATCTACGAGCAGTACTTC. Translation: CASSSPASGIYEQYF.

This clonotype has just one count. The chain carries TRBV9 and TRBJ2-3; D unresolved. V was pared by 1 base and J by 7 bases, with 10 bases between. This CDR3 has 13 residues. Germline CDR1 is SGDLS and CDR2 is YYNGEE. The CDR3 nucleotides are TGTGCCAGCAGCGTAACCGCCCTGAATACGCAGTATTTT. Protein: CASSVTALNTQYF.

This chain joins TRBV6-2 or TRBV6-3 and TRBJ2-7; 9 bases align to TRBD1. This CDR3 comprises 15 residues. Germline loops: CDR1 MNHEY, CDR2 SVGEGT. V shed 0 bases, J shed 3 bases, and the junction held 3 bases outside the gene matches. The CDR3 region has the DNA TGTGCCAGCAGTTACTCCCCGGGACAGGGCTACGAGCAGTACTTC. As protein: CASSYSPGQGYEQYF.

CDR3 bases: TGTGCCAGCAGCTTGGCGGGACAGGGTCTCGCAGATACGCAGTATTTT. Translated: CASSLAGQGLADTQYF. The chain is built from TRBV5-5 and TRBJ2-3; TRBD1 agrees at 9 bases. The junction had 6 bases not matched to a gene; V was cut back by 0 bases and J by 4 bases. The CDR3 is made up of 16 amino acids. Germline-derived CDR1 and CDR2 are SGHKS and YYEKEE (reference sequence).

V is TRBV2 and J is TRBJ2-7, with 7 bases fitting TRBD1. CDR3 length: 15 residues. Germline values: CDR1 SNHLY, CDR2 FYNNEI. Trimming removed 4 bases from V and 0 bases from J; junction bases left unmatched: 6. The CDR3 sequence: CASSAGDRASYEQYF. In DNA, the CDR3 is TGTGCCAGCAGTGCTGGAGACAGGGCCTCCTACGAGCAGTACTTC.

This clonotype occurred a few times. The rearrangement joins TRBV9 to TRBJ2-7; weak D call: TRBD2 (6 bases). V was trimmed by 3 bases and J by 3 bases, leaving 19 bases between them. Germline-derived CDR1 and CDR2 are SGDLS and YYNGEE. CDR3 length: 16 residues. CDR3 DNA: TGTGCCAGCAGCGCCGGACGAGGGGACTGGGGCTACGAGCAGTACTTC. It yields the protein CASSAGRGDWGYEQYF.

The chain has TRBV18 and TRBJ2-3, with 10 nucleotides matching TRBD1. This CDR3 comprises 15 residues. Germline loops: CDR1 KGHSH, CDR2 LQKENI. With 6 bases clipped from V and 5 bases from J, the junction kept 8 bases outside the gene matches. CDR3 bases: TGTGCCAGCTCTCCCGGGACAGGGGATAGAGATACGCAGTATTTT. Amino acid sequence: CASSPGTGDRDTQYF.

This CDR3 reads CASSLGDRLINQPQHF. The CDR3 DNA is TGTGCCAGCAGTTTAGGGGACAGGCTCATCAATCAGCCCCAGCATTTT. The V call is TRBV12-3 or TRBV12-4, the J call TRBJ1-5, with 8 bases identical to TRBD1. V lost 1 base, J lost 3 bases, and 5 bases stayed unmatched. The CDR3 covers 16 residues.

This clonotype has a handful of counts. J is TRBJ2-2 and V is TRBV25-1; D uncertain. The CDR3 totals 12 residues. V lost 5 bases and J 4 bases, leaving 5 bases between the germline ends. Per the germline V gene, CDR1 is MGHDK and CDR2 is SYGVNS. The CDR3 DNA reads TGTGCCAGCAGTCGGTTCACCGGGGAGCTGTTTTTT. Translation gives CASSRFTGELFF.

This clonotype was picked up many times. The chain carries TRBV12-3 or TRBV12-4 and TRBJ2-7; 13 bases match TRBD2. With 4 bases clipped from V and 13 bases from J, the junction kept 13 bases outside the gene matches. The CDR3 totals 15 residues. In DNA form, the CDR3 reads TGTGCCAGCAGTTCCCATGGACTAGCGGGAGAGGCCCCCTACTTC. It encodes CASSSHGLAGEAPYF.

This clonotype showed up just a few times. The chain recombines TRBV5-1 with TRBJ2-7; 9 bases line up with TRBD1. The V gene end was trimmed by 4 bases and the J gene end by 6 bases; junction bases not matched to a gene: 8. The CDR3 runs 14 residues. Germline V lookup: CDR1 SGHRS, CDR2 YFSETQ. The CDR3 sequence is CASSKQGANGEQYF. The CDR3 region has the DNA TGCGCCAGCAGCAAACAGGGGGCAAACGGCGAGCAGTACTTC.

This clonotype was counted once. V and J are TRBV6-2 or TRBV6-3 and TRBJ1-3, with D tentatively TRBD1 (6 bases). V was cut by 2 bases and J by 1 base, with 18 bases left in between. The CDR3 is made up of 18 amino acids. Germline CDR1 is MNHEY and CDR2 is SVGEGT. CDR3 residues: CASSYPLLSTGSGNTIYF. The CDR3 coding sequence is TGTGCCAGCAGTTACCCGCTTCTCTCGACAGGTTCTGGAAACACCATATATTTT.

The gene calls are TRBV3-1 and TRBJ1-2, with unresolved D. V was clipped by 2 bases and J by 7 bases, with 11 bases between them. The CDR3 length is 13 residues. Germline CDR1 and CDR2: LGHDT and YNNKEL (reference sequence). The CDR3 is CASSQREWGGYTF. CDR3 bases: TGTGCCAGCAGCCAAAGGGAGTGGGGTGGCTACACCTTC.

This clonotype was picked up a small number of times. The chain couples TRBV6-1 to TRBJ2-7, with D maybe TRBD1 (5 bases). Trimming stripped 4 bases from V and 4 bases from J, with 17 bases between. Germline CDR1 reads MNHNS; CDR2 reads SASEGT. The CDR3 loop spans 15 amino acids. CDR3 sequence reads: CASSGLVGARYEQYF. Written as DNA, the CDR3 is TGTGCCAGCAGTGGCCTGGTAGGGGCGCGATACGAGCAGTACTTC.

The V and J genes are TRBV29-1 and TRBJ2-5, with D hard to call. CDR1 SQVTM and CDR2 ANQGSEA come from the germline V gene. The CDR3 sequence is 13 residues long. The V end was cut by 4 bases, the J end by 4 bases, with 13 bases between. The CDR3 sequence is CSVGVRQGETQYF. As DNA, the CDR3 is TGCAGCGTTGGAGTCCGGCAAGGAGAGACCCAGTACTTC. The entire variable domain, with the rest obtained from reference TRBV29-1 and TRBJ2-5, is as follows: SAVISQKPSRDICQRGTSLTIQCQVDSQVTMMFWYRQQPGQSLTLIATANQGSEATYESGFVIDKFPISRPNLTFSTLTVSNMSPEDSSIYLCSVGVRQGETQYFGPGTRLLVL.

The V gene is TRBV7-2, the J gene TRBJ2-1; 10 bases map to TRBD2. This CDR3 has 15 amino acids. With 5 bases clipped from V and 10 bases from J, the junction kept 11 bases outside the gene matches. Germline assignment: CDR1 SGHTA and CDR2 FQGNSA. CDR3 nucleotide sequence: TGTGCCAGCAGCCCCGTCAGCGGGAGGGCCTGGGAGCAGTTCTTC. It translates to CASSPVSGRAWEQFF. Complete variable domain (other parts from reference TRBV7-2 and TRBJ2-1): GAGVSQSPSNKVTEKGKDVELRCDPISGHTALYWYRQSLGQGLEFLIYFQGNSAPDKSGLPSDRFSAERTGGSVSTLTIQRTQQEDSAVYLCASSPVSGRAWEQFFGPGTRLTVL.

This clonotype came up once. The chain couples TRBV4-3 to TRBJ2-3; 12 nucleotides agree with TRBD2. The V and J ends lost 0 bases and 6 bases, in that order; junction bases with no gene match: 7. The CDR3 runs 17 residues. The germline CDR1 and CDR2 sequences are LGHNA and YSLEER. The CDR3 loop is CASSQEASGRAWDTQYF. CDR3 bases: TGCGCCAGCAGCCAAGAGGCTAGCGGGAGGGCCTGGGATACGCAGTATTTT.

The CDR3 nucleotides read TGTGCCAGCAGCGTAGGAGGAGCCGGGTTGGATACGCAGTATTTT. This codes for CASSVGGAGLDTQYF. The chain joins TRBV9 to TRBJ2-3; D unresolved. V was shortened by 0 bases and J by 6 bases, with 14 bases between the two germline ends. Germline V gives CDR1 SGDLS, CDR2 YYNGEE. The CDR3 consists of 15 residues.